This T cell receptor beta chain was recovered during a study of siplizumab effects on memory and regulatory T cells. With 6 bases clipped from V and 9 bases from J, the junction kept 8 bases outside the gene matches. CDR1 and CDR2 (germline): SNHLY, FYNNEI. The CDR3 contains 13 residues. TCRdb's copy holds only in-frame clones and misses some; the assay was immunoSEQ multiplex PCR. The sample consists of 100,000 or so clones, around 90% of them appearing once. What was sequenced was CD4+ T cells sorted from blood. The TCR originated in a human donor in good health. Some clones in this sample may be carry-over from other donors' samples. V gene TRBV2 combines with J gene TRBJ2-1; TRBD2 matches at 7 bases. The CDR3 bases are TGTGCCAGCAGCCAGCGGGGAGAAGGTGAGCAGTTCTTC. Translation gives CASSQRGEGEQFF.